The next 9 T cell receptor beta chains were all read from a single sample in a study of CD8 T cell repertoires and HIV-1 epitope variants. The method was immunoSEQ multiplex PCR; TCRdb's version includes in-frame clones alone and lacks a portion of them. The sample yields around 5,000 clones, 60% to 70% seen once. For these receptors, no antigen is known. Material: cultured CD8+ T cells derived from PBMCs. Source of these receptors: a male donor with HIV.

The chain links TRBV11-2 to TRBJ2-1; D may be TRBD2 (7 bases). V lost 5 bases and J lost 2, with 16 bases in between. The CDR3 spans 16 residues. Germline assignment: CDR1 SGHAT and CDR2 FQNNGV. CDR3 DNA sequence: TGTGCCAGCAGCCCCAGGGGAGGGGGTCCCTACAATGAGCAGTTCTTC. This translates into CASSPRGGGPYNEQFF. Supplemented by reference TRBV11-2 and TRBJ2-1, the full variable domain reads EAGVAQSPRYKIIEKRQSVAFWCNPISGHATLYWYQQILGQGPKLLIQFQNNGVVDDSQLPKDRFSAERLKGVDSTLKIQPAKLEDSAVYLCASSPRGGGPYNEQFFGPGTRLTVL.

This clone was seen only a few times. CDR3 residues: CASSFLQVFREPGLAGELFF. Written as DNA, the CDR3 is TGCGCCAGCAGCTTCCTTCAGGTTTTCAGGGAACCAGGACTTGCCGGGGAGCTGTTTTTT. V usage is TRBV5-1 and J usage is TRBJ2-2; D assignment may be TRBD1 or TRBD2 (5 bases each). The CDR3 is 20 residues long. Trimming removed 2 bases at V and 6 bases at J, with 29 bases between. Per germline, CDR1 SGHRS and CDR2 YFSETQ.

The chain carries TRBV27 and TRBJ2-2; D is undetermined. V lost 6 bases, J lost 2 bases, and 4 bases lay in between. Germline lookup yields CDR1 MNHEY and CDR2 SMNVEV (reference sequence). This CDR3 comprises 12 residues. CDR3 DNA sequence: TGTGCCAGCAGACGAAACACCGGGGAGCTGTTTTTT. Translation: CASRRNTGELFF.

The chain combines TRBV21-1 with TRBJ1-5. TRBV21-1 is labeled a pseudogene. The CDR3 is made up of 15 amino acids. CDR3: CASGGGRSLGQPQHF. The CDR3, as DNA: TGTGCCAGCGGCGGTGGTAGGTCCCTTGGTCAGCCCCAGCATTTT.

The sample holds one count of this clone. The rearrangement uses TRBV19 and TRBJ2-7, with TRBD1 matching 10 bases. V lost 4 bases and J lost 7; bases outside the gene matches: 7. Germline CDR1 and CDR2: LNHDA and SQIVND (reference sequence). The CDR3 has 14 residues. This CDR3 reads CASSSGTGAGEQYF. The CDR3, as DNA: TGTGCCAGTAGTAGTGGGACAGGGGCAGGAGAGCAGTACTTC.

V and J are TRBV7-3 and TRBJ2-2; no clear D. Germline V lookup: CDR1 SGHTA, CDR2 FQGTGA. The V end lost 2 bases, the J end lost 2 bases, and 3 bases lay between the germline ends. This CDR3 spans 13 amino acids. This chain's CDR3 is CASSLGNTGELFF. The CDR3 coding sequence is TGTGCCAGCAGCTTAGGAAACACCGGGGAGCTGTTTTTT.

The CDR3 DNA sequence: TGTGCCTGGGACAGCGGCTATAATTCACCCCTCCACTTT. This codes for CAWDSGYNSPLHF. The chain couples TRBV5-4 to TRBJ1-6, with 7 bases identical to TRBD1. The V and J ends lost 10 bases and 3 bases, in that order; junction bases with no gene match: 4. Germline V gene data show CDR1 as SGHNT and CDR2 as YYREEE (reference sequence). There are 13 residues in the CDR3. Variable domain in full (rest from reference TRBV5-4 and TRBJ1-6): ETGVTQSPTHLIKTRGQQVTLRCSSQSGHNTVSWYQQALGQGPQFIFQYYREEENGRGNFPPRFSGLQFPNYSSELNVNALELDDSALYLCAWDSGYNSPLHFGNGTRLTVT.

This clone has a single count. The chain uses TRBV2 and TRBJ2-1; D remains ambiguous. V lost 1 base to trimming and J lost 10 bases, with 8 bases between them. CDR3 size: 12 residues. Germline CDR1 reads SNHLY; CDR2 reads FYNNEI. CDR3 sequence reads: CASSEVRREQFF. The CDR3 DNA sequence: TGTGCCAGCAGTGAAGTCAGAAGGGAGCAGTTCTTC.

The chain couples TRBV7-9 to TRBJ2-3, with no clear D. Trimming removed 5 bases from V and 5 bases from J, with 11 bases in between. Germline CDR1 and CDR2: SEHNR and FQNEAQ (reference sequence). CDR3 length: 13 residues. This chain's CDR3 is CASSPPPVDTQYF. Here the CDR3 DNA reads TGTGCCAGCAGCCCCCCCCCAGTAGATACGCAGTATTTT.